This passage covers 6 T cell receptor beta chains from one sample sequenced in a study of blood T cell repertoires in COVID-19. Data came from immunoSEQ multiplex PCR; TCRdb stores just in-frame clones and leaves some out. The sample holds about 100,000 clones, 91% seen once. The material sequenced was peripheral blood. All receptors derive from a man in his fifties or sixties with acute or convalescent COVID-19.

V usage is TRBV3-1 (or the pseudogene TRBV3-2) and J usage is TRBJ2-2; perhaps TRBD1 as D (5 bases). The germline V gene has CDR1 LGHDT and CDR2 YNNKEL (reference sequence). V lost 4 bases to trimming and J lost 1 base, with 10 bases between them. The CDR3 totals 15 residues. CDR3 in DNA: TGTGCCAGCAGCCGCAGGCAGGGGAACACCGGGGAGCTGTTTTTT. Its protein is CASSRRQGNTGELFF.

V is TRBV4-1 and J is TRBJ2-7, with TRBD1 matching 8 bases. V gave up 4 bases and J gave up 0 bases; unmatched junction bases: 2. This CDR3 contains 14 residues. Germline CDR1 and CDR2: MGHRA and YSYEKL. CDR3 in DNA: TGCGCCAGCAGCCCCGGGACAGGCTCCTACGAGCAGTACTTC. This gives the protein CASSPGTGSYEQYF.

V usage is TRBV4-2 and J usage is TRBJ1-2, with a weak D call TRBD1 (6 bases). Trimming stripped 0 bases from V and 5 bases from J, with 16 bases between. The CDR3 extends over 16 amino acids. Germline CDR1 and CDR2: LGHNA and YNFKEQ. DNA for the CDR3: TGTGCCAGCAGCCAAGATGCCCGGGACACTGCTTATGGCTACACCTTC. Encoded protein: CASSQDARDTAYGYTF.

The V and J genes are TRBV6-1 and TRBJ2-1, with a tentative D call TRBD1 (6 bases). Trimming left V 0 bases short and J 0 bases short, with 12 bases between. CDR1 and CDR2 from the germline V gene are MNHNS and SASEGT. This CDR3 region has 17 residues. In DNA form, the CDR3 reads TGTGCCAGCAGTGAAGCTCCCCAGGGGTTCTCCTACAATGAGCAGTTCTTC. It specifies CASSEAPQGFSYNEQFF.

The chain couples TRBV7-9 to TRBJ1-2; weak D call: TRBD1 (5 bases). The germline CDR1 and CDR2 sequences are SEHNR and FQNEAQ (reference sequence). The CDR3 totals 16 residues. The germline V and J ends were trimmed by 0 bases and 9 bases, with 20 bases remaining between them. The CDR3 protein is CASSLAGGLKGGSYTF. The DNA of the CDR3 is TGTGCCAGCAGCTTAGCCGGGGGTCTAAAGGGAGGAAGCTACACCTTC.

CDR3: CSVRETANTGELFF. In nucleotides, the CDR3 is TGCAGCGTTCGTGAAACAGCCAACACCGGGGAGCTGTTTTTT. V is TRBV29-1 and J is TRBJ2-2; D is uncertain. The V gene lost 5 bases and the J gene lost 2 bases, with 12 bases spanning the gap. The CDR3 loop spans 14 amino acids. Germline V lookup: CDR1 SQVTM, CDR2 ANQGSEA.